Listed below are T cell receptor beta chains from one sample, sequenced in a study of cytomegalovirus exposure and HLA in healthy donors. TCRdb keeps only in-frame clones here, not all; method: immunoSEQ multiplex PCR. This sample has around 100,000 clones, with approximately 80% found just once. The sample consisted of PBMCs. Source of these receptors: a woman younger than 30 in good health and CMV-seropositive. Each CDR3 is given with its conserved first and last residue. The order of the fields is D gene, V gene, J gene, clone size, CDR3 DNA, CDR3 protein. D genes are given only for firm matches. For some rows the clone size is stated as once, few or many, or as a class when expanded; others skip it.

D gene: NA; V gene: TRBV7-2; J gene: TRBJ2-1; clone size: few; CDR3 DNA: TGTGCCAGCAGCTTAGGTGGGCTAGCCAATGAGCAGTTCTTC; CDR3 protein: CASSLGGLANEQFF
D gene: TRBD1; V gene: TRBV5-6; J gene: TRBJ2-7; clone size: NA; CDR3 DNA: TGTGCCAGCAGCTTATTTTACAGGGGCACGAGCGAGCAGTACTTC; CDR3 protein: CASSLFYRGTSEQYF
D gene: NA; V gene: TRBV7-6; J gene: TRBJ2-1; clone size: NA; CDR3 DNA: TGTGCCAGCAGCTTAGTGCCGGGGAGCTCCTACAATGAGCAGTTCTTC; CDR3 protein: CASSLVPGSSYNEQFF
D gene: NA; V gene: TRBV6-7; J gene: TRBJ2-7; clone size: NA; CDR3 DNA: TGTGCCAGCAGTAGCCGGGACAAAAGAAGTACTGACGAGCAGTACTTC; CDR3 protein: CASSSRDKRSTDEQYF
D gene: TRBD1; V gene: TRBV29-1; J gene: TRBJ2-7; clone size: NA; CDR3 DNA: TGCAGCGTTGAGGGACAGGGGACACTCGACGAGCAGTACTTC; CDR3 protein: CSVEGQGTLDEQYF
D gene: NA; V gene: TRBV5-1; J gene: TRBJ1-5; clone size: NA; CDR3 DNA: TGCGCCAGCAGCTTGGCCTCAGGTTTGAACCAGCCCCAGCATTTT; CDR3 protein: CASSLASGLNQPQHF
D gene: NA; V gene: TRBV18; J gene: TRBJ2-1; clone size: NA; CDR3 DNA: TGTGCCAGCTCACCTCGTCGGGGTCCTGAGCAGTTCTTC; CDR3 protein: CASSPRRGPEQFF
D gene: NA; V gene: TRBV5-1; J gene: TRBJ2-7; clone size: NA; CDR3 DNA: TGCGCCAGCAGCTTGGATATCGGCGGGCGATACGAGCAGTACTTC; CDR3 protein: CASSLDIGGRYEQYF
D gene: NA; V gene: TRBV5-1; J gene: TRBJ2-7; clone size: NA; CDR3 DNA: TGCGCCAGCAGCTTCGGCCCGCGGGACTACGAGCAGTACTTC; CDR3 protein: CASSFGPRDYEQYF
D gene: TRBD1; V gene: TRBV4-2; J gene: TRBJ1-5; clone size: NA; CDR3 DNA: TGTGCCAGCAGCCAAGATCTGGGACAGAACTATCAGCCCCAGCATTTT; CDR3 protein: CASSQDLGQNYQPQHF
D gene: TRBD2; V gene: TRBV4-2; J gene: TRBJ2-1; clone size: NA; CDR3 DNA: TGTGCCAGCAGCCAGGGACTAGCGGGAGGCCAACCGGACTACAATGAGCAGTTCTTC; CDR3 protein: CASSQGLAGGQPDYNEQFF
D gene: TRBD1; V gene: TRBV2; J gene: TRBJ2-1; clone size: NA; CDR3 DNA: TGTGCCAGCACCGATCCCGGGACAGGGAGAAATGAGCAGTTCTTC; CDR3 protein: CASTDPGTGRNEQFF
D gene: TRBD2; V gene: TRBV11-2; J gene: TRBJ2-7; clone size: NA; CDR3 DNA: TGTGCCAGCAGCATGGGACTAGCGGGAGTAGGATACGAGCAGTACTTC; CDR3 protein: CASSMGLAGVGYEQYF
D gene: TRBD1; V gene: TRBV6-5; J gene: TRBJ1-1; clone size: NA; CDR3 DNA: TGTGCCAGCAGGCGACAGGGGGGAACTGAAGCTTTCTTT; CDR3 protein: CASRRQGGTEAFF
D gene: TRBD1; V gene: TRBV4-2; J gene: TRBJ2-3; clone size: NA; CDR3 DNA: TGTGCCAGCAGCCAGGACAGGGTTATACTCACAGATACGCAGTATTTT; CDR3 protein: CASSQDRVILTDTQYF
D gene: NA; V gene: TRBV7-9; J gene: TRBJ1-1; clone size: NA; CDR3 DNA: TGTGCCAGCAGCCTGATGCAGGTAGATCTCACTGAAGCTTTCTTT; CDR3 protein: CASSLMQVDLTEAFF
D gene: TRBD2; V gene: TRBV7-9; J gene: TRBJ2-6; clone size: NA; CDR3 DNA: TGTGCCAGCAGCTTAGACCTACTTAGCGGGTACTCTGGGGCCAACGTCCTGACTTTC; CDR3 protein: CASSLDLLSGYSGANVLTF
D gene: NA; V gene: TRBV2; J gene: TRBJ2-7; clone size: NA; CDR3 DNA: TGTGCCAGCAGTGAAGCCGAGGGATACGAGCAGTACTTC; CDR3 protein: CASSEAEGYEQYF
D gene: NA; V gene: TRBV15; J gene: TRBJ2-1; clone size: few; CDR3 DNA: TGTGCCACCAGCAGAACAACCGGGAGCCCGGGCGGTGAGCAGTTCTTC; CDR3 protein: CATSRTTGSPGGEQFF
D gene: NA; V gene: TRBV10-3; J gene: TRBJ1-5; clone size: few; CDR3 DNA: TGTGCCATCAGTGAGTCGCTAGAGCAGCCCCAGCATTTT; CDR3 protein: CAISESLEQPQHF
D gene: TRBD1; V gene: TRBV2; J gene: TRBJ1-3; clone size: NA; CDR3 DNA: TGTGCCAGCACCGTGGACAGGGGTGGAAACACCATATATTTT; CDR3 protein: CASTVDRGGNTIYF
D gene: TRBD2; V gene: TRBV9; J gene: TRBJ2-5; clone size: NA; CDR3 DNA: TGTGCCAGCAGCGTAAACGGGAGGTCGGAAGAGACCCAGTACTTC; CDR3 protein: CASSVNGRSEETQYF
D gene: NA; V gene: TRBV27; J gene: TRBJ1-1; clone size: NA; CDR3 DNA: TGTGCCAGCGCTGTATGGCAGGGCGACACTGAAGCTTTCTTT; CDR3 protein: CASAVWQGDTEAFF
D gene: NA; V gene: TRBV5-6; J gene: TRBJ1-1; clone size: few; CDR3 DNA: TGTGCCAGCAGGCGCACAGGCCTGAACACTGAAGCTTTCTTT; CDR3 protein: CASRRTGLNTEAFF
D gene: NA; V gene: TRBV19; J gene: TRBJ2-1; clone size: NA; CDR3 DNA: TGTGCCAGTAGTATCGTTACGGGGGACCCGTCCTACAATGAGCAGTTCTTC; CDR3 protein: CASSIVTGDPSYNEQFF
D gene: NA; V gene: TRBV7-3; J gene: TRBJ2-5; clone size: NA; CDR3 DNA: TGTGCCAGCAGCTTAGGGGCGAAAGAGACCCAGTACTTC; CDR3 protein: CASSLGAKETQYF
D gene: NA; V gene: TRBV28; J gene: TRBJ1-5; clone size: once; CDR3 DNA: TGTGCCAGCAGTTCCTCGGGTGGGAGCAATCAGCCCCAGCATTTT; CDR3 protein: CASSSSGGSNQPQHF
D gene: NA; V gene: TRBV5-1; J gene: TRBJ1-1; clone size: NA; CDR3 DNA: TGCGCCAGCAGCTTGGGGGGCAGGGCCACTGAAGCTTTCTTT; CDR3 protein: CASSLGGRATEAFF
D gene: NA; V gene: TRBV9; J gene: TRBJ2-7; clone size: NA; CDR3 DNA: TGTGCCAGCAGCGGTAGCCCGGAGGAGCAGTACTTC; CDR3 protein: CASSGSPEEQYF
D gene: TRBD1; V gene: TRBV29-1; J gene: TRBJ1-3; clone size: NA; CDR3 DNA: TGCAGCGTTGATGGGACAGGCTCTGGAAACACCATATATTTT; CDR3 protein: CSVDGTGSGNTIYF
D gene: NA; V gene: TRBV19; J gene: TRBJ1-2; clone size: once; CDR3 DNA: TGTGCCAGTACCCCGCCGAGGAGGTACGAAGGCTACACCTTC; CDR3 protein: CASTPPRRYEGYTF
D gene: TRBD2; V gene: TRBV28; J gene: TRBJ2-1; clone size: NA; CDR3 DNA: TGTGCCAGCAGTTCCTCAGCGGGAGATCACAATGAGCAGTTCTTC; CDR3 protein: CASSSSAGDHNEQFF
D gene: NA; V gene: TRBV10-3; J gene: TRBJ2-5; clone size: few; CDR3 DNA: TGTGCCATCAGGCCACAGGGAGAGGAGACCCAGTACTTC; CDR3 protein: CAIRPQGEETQYF
D gene: NA; V gene: TRBV27; J gene: TRBJ1-2; clone size: few; CDR3 DNA: TGTGCCAGCAGTCCTGACAGTGACTATGGCTACACCTTC; CDR3 protein: CASSPDSDYGYTF
D gene: TRBD1; V gene: TRBV10-3; J gene: TRBJ2-7; clone size: few; CDR3 DNA: TGTGCCATCAGTGATCAGGGGGTTAGCTCCTACGAGCAGTACTTC; CDR3 protein: CAISDQGVSSYEQYF
D gene: TRBD2; V gene: TRBV25-1; J gene: TRBJ2-1; clone size: NA; CDR3 DNA: TGTGCCAGCAGGGGGCGGACTAGCAGCTCCTACAATGAGCAGTTCTTC; CDR3 protein: CASRGRTSSSYNEQFF